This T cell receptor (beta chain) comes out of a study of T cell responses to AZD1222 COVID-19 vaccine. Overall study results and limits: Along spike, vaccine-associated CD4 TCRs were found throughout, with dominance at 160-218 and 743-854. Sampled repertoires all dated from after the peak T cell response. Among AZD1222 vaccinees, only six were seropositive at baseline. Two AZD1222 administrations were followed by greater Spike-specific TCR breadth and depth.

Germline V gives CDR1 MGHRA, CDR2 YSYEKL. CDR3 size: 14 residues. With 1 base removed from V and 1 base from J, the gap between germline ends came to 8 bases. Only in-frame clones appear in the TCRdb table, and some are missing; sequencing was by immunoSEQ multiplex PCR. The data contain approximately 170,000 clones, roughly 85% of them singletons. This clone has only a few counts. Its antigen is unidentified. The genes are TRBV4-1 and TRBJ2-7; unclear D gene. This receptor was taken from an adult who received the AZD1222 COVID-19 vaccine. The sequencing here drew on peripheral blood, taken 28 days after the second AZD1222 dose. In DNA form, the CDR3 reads TGCGCCAGCAGCCAAGGCTACGGGTCCTACGAGCAGTACTTC. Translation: CASSQGYGSYEQYF.